Below, 6 T cell receptor beta chains from the same sample are listed, as sequenced in a study of blood T cell repertoires in COVID-19. Data came from immunoSEQ multiplex PCR; TCRdb stores just in-frame clones and leaves some out. The data show about 200,000 clones, 85% seen once. Sample: PBMCs or T cells enriched from blood (not recorded which). The receptors stem from a man between 40 and 49 years old who had recovered from COVID-19.

V usage is TRBV7-9 and J usage is TRBJ2-2, with 10 bases that match TRBD2. CDR1 SEHNR and CDR2 FQNEAQ come from the germline V gene (reference sequence). The CDR3 is made up of 14 amino acids. J lost 5 bases, V lost 4 bases, and 1 base had no gene match. The CDR3 bases are TGTGCCAGCAGCTGGGGACTAGCGACCGGGGAGCTGTTTTTT. Its protein product is CASSWGLATGELFF. Together with reference TRBV7-9 and TRBJ2-2, the CDR3 gives the full variable domain: DTGVSQNPRHKITKRGQNVTFRCDPISEHNRLYWYRQTLGQGPEFLTYFQNEAQLEKSRLLSDRFSAERPKGSFSTLEIQRTEQGDSAMYLCASSWGLATGELFFGEGSRLTVL.

V and J are TRBV24-1 and TRBJ1-1; possibly TRBD1 for D (5 bases). The CDR3 loop spans 13 amino acids. Trimming removed 5 bases at V and 1 base at J, with 7 bases between. Per germline, CDR1 KGHDR and CDR2 SFDVKD. In DNA, the CDR3 is TGTGCCACCAGTGGGGGGGGGAACACTGAAGCTTTCTTT. Amino acid sequence: CATSGGGNTEAFF.

There are a few counts of this clone. The rearrangement uses TRBV2 and TRBJ1-1, with 11 bases lining up with TRBD1. This CDR3 region has 15 residues. Trimming cost V 7 bases and J 3 bases; bases outside gene matches: 7. From germline, CDR1 is SNHLY and CDR2 FYNNEI. CDR3 sequence: CASNSWDRGDTEAFF. Written as DNA, the CDR3 is TGTGCCAGCAATTCCTGGGACAGGGGGGACACTGAAGCTTTCTTT.

In this sample, this clone turned up once. The gene calls are TRBV7-9 and TRBJ1-2; D unresolved. V gave up 5 bases and J gave up 1 base, with 11 bases separating them. CDR1 and CDR2 (germline): SEHNR, FQNEAQ (reference sequence). This CDR3 has 14 residues. The chain's CDR3 is CASSPGENNYGYTF. CDR3 nucleotide sequence: TGTGCCAGCAGCCCGGGAGAGAATAACTATGGCTACACCTTC. The entire variable domain, with the rest obtained from reference TRBV7-9 and TRBJ1-2, is as follows: DTGVSQNPRHKITKRGQNVTFRCDPISEHNRLYWYRQTLGQGPEFLTYFQNEAQLEKSRLLSDRFSAERPKGSFSTLEIQRTEQGDSAMYLCASSPGENNYGYTFGSGTRLTVV.

CDR3 loop: CASSLTSGATRNQETQYF. The CDR3 DNA sequence: TGTGCCAGCAGTCTGACTAGCGGCGCAACCCGAAACCAAGAGACCCAGTACTTC. J is TRBJ2-5 and V is TRBV27; 9 nucleotides line up with TRBD2. CDR3 length: 18 residues. Looked up from germline, CDR1 is MNHEY and CDR2 is SMNVEV (reference sequence). J was trimmed by 0 bases and V by 5 bases; bases with no gene match: 13.

The V call is TRBV3-1 (or the pseudogene TRBV3-2), the J call TRBJ1-1, with D tentatively TRBD1 (6 bases). V gave up 1 base and J gave up 5 bases, with 14 bases separating them. There are 15 residues in the CDR3. Germline assignment: CDR1 LGHDT and CDR2 YNNKEL (reference sequence). CDR3 in DNA: TGTGCCAGCAGCCAAGTTCTACAGGGCGGTACTGAAGCTTTCTTT. It translates to CASSQVLQGGTEAFF.